The T cell receptor beta chain under discussion was sequenced for a study of T cell responses to AZD1222 COVID-19 vaccine. Data came from immunoSEQ multiplex PCR; TCRdb stores just in-frame clones and leaves some out. The table lists approximately 210,000 clones, about 94% of them singletons. This receptor was identified in an adult who received the MenACWY meningococcal vaccine as a control. Sequenced here: peripheral blood, sampled 28 days after the second dose of the MenACWY control vaccine.

CDR3 amino acids: CASTPGWESYGYTF. DNA of the CDR3: TGTGCCAGCACCCCCGGCTGGGAGAGCTATGGCTACACCTTC. The genes are TRBV2 and TRBJ1-2, with D hard to call. The CDR3 totals 14 residues. The V end was cut by 7 bases, the J end by 4 bases, with 16 bases between. From germline, CDR1 is SNHLY and CDR2 FYNNEI.